This T cell receptor (beta chain) was identified during a study of shared T cell receptors in the human thymus. The germline gives CDR1 MNHEY, CDR2 SMNVEV (reference sequence). V shed 4 bases and J 2 bases; nucleotides not matched to a gene: 14. The CDR3 is made up of 17 amino acids. Clones were sequenced by immunoSEQ multiplex PCR, and TCRdb holds only the in-frame ones, with some missing. This table holds roughly 660,000 clones, 88% found once. This sample was also put to use in a study of human thymus T cells. Per that paper: The thymus was resected at corrective cardiac surgery. Repertoires sampled from thymus and blood appeared biased in V and J gene usage.

Sequenced: thymocytes. The clonotype comes from a boy in the first two years of life with a congenital heart defect. The J gene is TRBJ2-7, the V gene TRBV27; 7 bases align to TRBD1. As DNA, the CDR3 is TGTGCCAGCAGTTGCCATCGGACAGGTGGCGGTGCCTACGAGCAGTACTTC. Translated, it gives CASSCHRTGGGAYEQYF.